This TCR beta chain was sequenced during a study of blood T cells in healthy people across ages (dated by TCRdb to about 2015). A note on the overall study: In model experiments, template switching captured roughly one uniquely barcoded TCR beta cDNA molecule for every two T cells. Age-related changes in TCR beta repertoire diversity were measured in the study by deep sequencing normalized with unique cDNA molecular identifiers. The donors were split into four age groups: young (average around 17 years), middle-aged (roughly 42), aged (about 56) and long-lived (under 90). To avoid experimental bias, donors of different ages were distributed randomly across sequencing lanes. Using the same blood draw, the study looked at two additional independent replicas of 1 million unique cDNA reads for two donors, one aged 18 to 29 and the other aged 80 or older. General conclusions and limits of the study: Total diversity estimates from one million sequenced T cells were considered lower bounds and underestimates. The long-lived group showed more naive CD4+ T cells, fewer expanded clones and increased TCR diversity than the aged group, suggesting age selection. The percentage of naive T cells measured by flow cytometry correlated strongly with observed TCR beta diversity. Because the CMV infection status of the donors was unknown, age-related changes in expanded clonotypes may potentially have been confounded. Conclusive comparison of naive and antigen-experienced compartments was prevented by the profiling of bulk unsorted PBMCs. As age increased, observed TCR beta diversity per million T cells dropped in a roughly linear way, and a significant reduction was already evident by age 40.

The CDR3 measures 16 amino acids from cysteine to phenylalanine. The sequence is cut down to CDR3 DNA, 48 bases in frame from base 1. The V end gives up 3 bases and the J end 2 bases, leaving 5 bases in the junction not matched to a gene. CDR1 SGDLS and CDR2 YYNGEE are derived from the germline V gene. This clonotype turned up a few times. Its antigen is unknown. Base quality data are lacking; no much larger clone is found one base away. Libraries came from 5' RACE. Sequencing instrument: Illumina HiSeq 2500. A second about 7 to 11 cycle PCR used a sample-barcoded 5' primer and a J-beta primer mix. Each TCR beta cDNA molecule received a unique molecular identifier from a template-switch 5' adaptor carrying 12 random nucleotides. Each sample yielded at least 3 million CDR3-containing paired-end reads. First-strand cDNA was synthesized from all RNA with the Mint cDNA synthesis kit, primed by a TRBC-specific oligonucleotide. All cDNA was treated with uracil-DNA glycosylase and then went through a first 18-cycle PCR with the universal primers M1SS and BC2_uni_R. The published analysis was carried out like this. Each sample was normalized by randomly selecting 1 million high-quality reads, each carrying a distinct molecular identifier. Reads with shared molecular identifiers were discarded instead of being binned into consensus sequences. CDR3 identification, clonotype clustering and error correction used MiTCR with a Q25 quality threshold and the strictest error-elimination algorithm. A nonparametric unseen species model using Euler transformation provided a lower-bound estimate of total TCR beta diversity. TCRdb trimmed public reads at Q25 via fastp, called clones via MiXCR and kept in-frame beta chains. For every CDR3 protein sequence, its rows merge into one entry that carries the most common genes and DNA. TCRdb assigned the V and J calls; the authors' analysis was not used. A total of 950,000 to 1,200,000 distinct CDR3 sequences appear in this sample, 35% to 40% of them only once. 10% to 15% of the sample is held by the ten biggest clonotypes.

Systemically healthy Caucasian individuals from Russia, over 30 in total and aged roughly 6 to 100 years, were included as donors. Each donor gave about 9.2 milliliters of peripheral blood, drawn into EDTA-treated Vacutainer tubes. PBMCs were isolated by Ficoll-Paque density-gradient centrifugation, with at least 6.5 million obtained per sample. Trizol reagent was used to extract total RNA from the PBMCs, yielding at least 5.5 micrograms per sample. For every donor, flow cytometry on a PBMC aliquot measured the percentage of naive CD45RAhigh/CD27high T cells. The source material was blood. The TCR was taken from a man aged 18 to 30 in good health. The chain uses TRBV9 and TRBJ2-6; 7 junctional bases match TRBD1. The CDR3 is CASSDYRGTGANVLTF. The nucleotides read TGTGCCAGCAGCGATTACAGGGGAACTGGGGCCAACGTCCTGACTTTC.